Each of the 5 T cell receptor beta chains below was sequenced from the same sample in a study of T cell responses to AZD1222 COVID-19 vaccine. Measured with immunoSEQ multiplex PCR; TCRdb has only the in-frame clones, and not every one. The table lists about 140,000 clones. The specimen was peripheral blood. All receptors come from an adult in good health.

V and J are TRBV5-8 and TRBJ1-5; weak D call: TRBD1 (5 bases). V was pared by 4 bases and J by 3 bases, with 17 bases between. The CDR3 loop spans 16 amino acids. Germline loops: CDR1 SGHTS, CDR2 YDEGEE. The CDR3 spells CASSPLGGRINQPQHF. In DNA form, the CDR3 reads TGTGCCAGCAGCCCGCTGGGGGGACGGATCAATCAGCCCCAGCATTTT.

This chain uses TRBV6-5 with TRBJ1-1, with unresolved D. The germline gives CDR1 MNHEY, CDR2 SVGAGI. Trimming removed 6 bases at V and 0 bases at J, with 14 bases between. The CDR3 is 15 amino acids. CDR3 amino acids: CASSPFPAMNTEAFF. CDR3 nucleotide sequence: TGTGCCAGCAGCCCCTTTCCGGCGATGAACACTGAAGCTTTCTTT.

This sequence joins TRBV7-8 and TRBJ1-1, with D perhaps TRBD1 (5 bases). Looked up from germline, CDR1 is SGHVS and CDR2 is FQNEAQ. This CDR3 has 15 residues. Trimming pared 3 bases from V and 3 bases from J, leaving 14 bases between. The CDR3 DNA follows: TGTGCCAGCAGCTTGGCTTCAGGGTACCACACTGAAGCTTTCTTT. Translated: CASSLASGYHTEAFF.

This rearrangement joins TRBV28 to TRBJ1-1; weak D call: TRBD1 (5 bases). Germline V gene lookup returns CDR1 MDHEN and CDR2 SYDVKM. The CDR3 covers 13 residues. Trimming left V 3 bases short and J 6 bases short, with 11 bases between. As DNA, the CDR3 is TGTGCCAGCAGTTTGGGGCAGGGTGCTGAAGCTTTCTTT. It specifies CASSLGQGAEAFF.

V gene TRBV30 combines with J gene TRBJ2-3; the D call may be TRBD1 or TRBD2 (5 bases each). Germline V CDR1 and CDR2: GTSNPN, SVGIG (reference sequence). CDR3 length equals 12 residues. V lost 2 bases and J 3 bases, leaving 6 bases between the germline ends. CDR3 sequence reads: CAWSWGTDTQYF. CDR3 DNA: TGTGCCTGGAGTTGGGGGACAGATACGCAGTATTTT.